This is a list of T cell receptor beta chains from one sample in a study of T cells expressing NK-cell markers. For each CDR3 protein, TCRdb gives one entry from its re-call of the 5' RACE reads, without DNA. The table lists roughly 180,000 distinct CDR3 sequences. The specimen was blood T cells: a sorted CD56 or NKG2C T cell subset, CD4+ or CD8+ T cells, or bulk PBMC T cells (not recorded which). These receptors came from a man aged 18 to 69 in good health. Both conserved end residues are part of each CDR3. The size field is filled for only some rows; it gives once, few, many or a size class.

j_gene,abundance,v_gene,CDR3aa
TRBJ2-1,NA,TRBV5-1,CASSSRGVVGSGEQFF
TRBJ2-1,NA,TRBV6-1,CAGRGRFIGNEQFF
TRBJ1-2,NA,TRBV4-1,CASSQEGAAGGYGYTF
TRBJ2-4,NA,TRBV20-1,CSARDLAGGKNIQYF
TRBJ1-1,NA,TRBV27,CAVFAPGRMNTEAFF
TRBJ1-4,NA,TRBV7-9,CASSNLPGTATNEKLFF
TRBJ2-2,NA,TRBV23-1,CASIRRGYTGELFF
TRBJ1-2,NA,TRBV15,CAVGDNYGYTF
TRBJ2-3,NA,TRBV27,CASSFVPLKQTGEHTDTQYF
TRBJ2-1,NA,TRBV11-1,CASSLEGVGKSSYNEQFF
TRBJ2-3,NA,TRBV9,CASSGGSATDTQYF
TRBJ2-1,NA,TRBV5-1,CASSIASGAYSYNEQFF
TRBJ1-2,NA,TRBV7-9,CASSFPLTGNYGYTF
TRBJ2-7,NA,TRBV28,CASSLADRGREQYF
TRBJ2-5,NA,TRBV29-1,CSVPPVALSQETQYF
TRBJ2-5,NA,TRBV7-8,CASSLVAYGIQETQYF
TRBJ2-2,NA,TRBV19,CASSVGLLWTGELFF
TRBJ2-4,NA,TRBV6-2/TRBV6-3,CASIEAGAQNIQYF
TRBJ1-6,NA,TRBV30,CAWESGQGYSPLHF
TRBJ2-7,NA,TRBV2,CASSEGRGGAYEQYF
TRBJ2-2,NA,TRBV24-1,CATSDWMGWQGTNTGELFF
TRBJ2-5,NA,TRBV11-1,CASSLGIQRTGSQETQYF
TRBJ2-1,NA,TRBV5-6,CASSLAPGGVYNEQFF
TRBJ2-4,medium-sized,TRBV20-1,CSARGVEDNLNIQYF
TRBJ2-7,NA,TRBV19,CASREQGEYEQYF
TRBJ2-1,NA,TRBV4-1,CASSQVWQGVGDEQFF
TRBJ2-1,NA,TRBV6-1,CASRDKGNWGYNEQFF
TRBJ2-5,NA,TRBV2,CASSGPSGWDETQYF
TRBJ2-5,NA,TRBV29-1,CSDIAGGPPETQYF
TRBJ2-3,NA,TRBV5-1,CASMGAGGDRTLTDTQYF
TRBJ2-7,NA,TRBV27,CASKYSPGYEQYF
TRBJ2-1,NA,TRBV5-1,CASSFGQGLEVGEQFF
TRBJ2-1,NA,TRBV12-3/TRBV12-4,CASSFYSGQLIVFDEQFF
TRBJ2-1,NA,TRBV9,CASSENGLSSYNEQFF
TRBJ2-5,NA,TRBV7-9,CASSLSEETQYF
TRBJ1-2,NA,TRBV15,CATSRGLVGYTF
TRBJ1-2,NA,TRBV9,CASSVATNYGYTF
TRBJ2-1,NA,TRBV10-2,CASSEWGDKEFYNEQFF
TRBJ2-3,NA,TRBV12-3/TRBV12-4,CASRSVVGTGVSDTQYF
TRBJ1-1,NA,TRBV5-1,CASSPVDKNTEAFF
TRBJ2-7,NA,TRBV10-2,CASRAGGYEQYF
TRBJ2-7,NA,TRBV7-9,CASSTLRGGKDREQYF
TRBJ2-1,NA,TRBV6-1,CASSEAGWQWGDNEQFF
TRBJ2-7,NA,TRBV13,CASSDPTSGGSYEQYF
TRBJ2-1,NA,TRBV11-1,CAREEARGQLGGYNEQFF
TRBJ2-7,NA,TRBV6-1,CATTRAGDYEQYF
TRBJ2-1,NA,TRBV10-3,CAISEGRGGTYNEQFF
TRBJ2-1,NA,TRBV7-8,CASSFRVNSQPWQFF
TRBJ2-1,NA,TRBV19,CASSIGTGNYNEQFF
TRBJ1-6,NA,TRBV9,CASSVGNLWSPLHF
TRBJ1-4,NA,TRBV19,CASSMGGSRGEKLFF
TRBJ2-5,NA,TRBV4-2,CASRTSGGSGETQYF